Each of the 10 T cell receptor beta chains below was sequenced from the same sample in a study of blood T cell repertoires in COVID-19. Clones were sequenced by immunoSEQ multiplex PCR, and TCRdb holds only the in-frame ones, with some missing. The data hold approximately 440,000 clones, with 88% observed a single time. Material: peripheral blood. The receptor source for this set is a woman between 50 and 59 years old with COVID-19, enrolled during active disease.

The chain carries TRBV6-6 and TRBJ2-5; tentatively, D is TRBD1 (6 bases). V lost 6 bases to trimming and J lost 1 base, with 12 bases between them. The CDR3 covers 14 residues. From germline, CDR1 is MNHNY and CDR2 SVGAGI (reference sequence). The CDR3 protein is CASSRRGLQETQYF. CDR3 bases: TGTGCCAGCAGCCGCAGGGGTCTCCAAGAGACCCAGTACTTC.

The chain employs TRBV30 and TRBJ2-5; D possibly corresponds to TRBD2 (5 bases). Germline V gene lookup returns CDR1 GTSNPN and CDR2 SVGIG (reference sequence). CDR3 length: 13 residues. V lost 0 bases and J lost 4, with 9 bases in between. The CDR3 DNA reads TGTGCCTGGAGTGTACTTGGGAGAGAGACCCAGTACTTC. Translation gives CAWSVLGRETQYF.

The V call is TRBV29-1, the J call TRBJ1-1, with D possibly being TRBD1 (6 bases). The CDR3 covers 13 residues. Germline CDR1 SQVTM, CDR2 ANQGSEA. Trimming pared 7 bases from V and 2 bases from J, leaving 14 bases between. The CDR3, as DNA: TGCAGCGGCCGAAGGGGGACAAACACTGAAGCTTTCTTT. It is translated as CSGRRGTNTEAFF.

This rearrangement joins TRBV5-4 to TRBJ2-4, with 9 bases lining up with TRBD2. The CDR3 consists of 16 residues. CDR1 SGHNT and CDR2 YYREEE come from the germline V gene (reference sequence). With V trimmed by 0 bases and J by 11 bases, 12 bases remained unmatched. The CDR3, as DNA: TGTGCCAGCAGCTTGGGGACGCGGGGGGGCCATAGTCTTCAGTACTTC. Translation gives CASSLGTRGGHSLQYF. The full variable domain, completed using reference TRBV5-4 and TRBJ2-4, is ETGVTQSPTHLIKTRGQQVTLRCSSQSGHNTVSWYQQALGQGPQFIFQYYREEENGRGNFPPRFSGLQFPNYSSELNVNALELDDSALYLCASSLGTRGGHSLQYFGAGTRLSVL.

This chain joins TRBV7-7 and TRBJ2-5, with 7 bases fitting TRBD2. Germline V gene data show CDR1 as SSHAT and CDR2 as FNYEAQ (reference sequence). This CDR3 has 15 amino acids. V shed 5 bases and J 5 bases; nucleotides not matched to a gene: 11. CDR3 nucleotide sequence: TGTGCCAGCAGCAAAGATTGGGGGGGAGTGGAGACCCAGTACTTC. It encodes CASSKDWGGVETQYF.

The rearrangement links TRBV12-5 to TRBJ2-1; D is ambiguous. Germline CDR1 and CDR2: LGHNT and FRNRAP. Trimming left V 6 bases short and J 4 bases short, with 7 bases between. This CDR3 spans 12 amino acids. The CDR3 protein is CASGPVYNEQFF. CDR3 sequence (DNA): TGTGCTAGTGGCCCAGTTTACAATGAGCAGTTCTTC.

V gene TRBV30 combines with J gene TRBJ1-1; TRBD1 is a possible D gene (5 bases). This CDR3 has 16 residues. Germline loops: CDR1 GTSNPN, CDR2 SVGIG (reference sequence). The ends were cut back, 2 bases at V and 0 bases at J, with 16 bases in the middle. Written as DNA, the CDR3 is TGTGCCTGGAGTCCCCAGACAGCCCTTTTGAACACTGAAGCTTTCTTT. This encodes CAWSPQTALLNTEAFF.

For the CDR3, the DNA is TGTGCCAGCACTGGGACTACCAAGGGTGAGCAGTTCTTC. The encoded protein is CASTGTTKGEQFF. This chain connects TRBV12-3 or TRBV12-4 to TRBJ2-1; 7 bases are shared with TRBD2. This CDR3 region has 13 residues. With V trimmed by 7 bases and J by 9 bases, 9 bases remained unmatched.

The rearrangement links TRBV5-1 to TRBJ1-4; no definite D call. This CDR3 has 16 residues. Germline V CDR1 and CDR2: SGHRS, YFSETQ. The ends were cut back, 0 bases at V and 8 bases at J, with 17 bases in the middle. This CDR3 is CASSLGLTGVGEKLFF. The CDR3 nucleotides read TGCGCCAGCAGCTTGGGTCTGACGGGTGTCGGAGAAAAACTGTTTTTT.

This chain links TRBV7-8 with TRBJ2-4; D unresolved. CDR3 size: 16 residues. The V gene's germline CDR1 is SGHVS and CDR2 FQNEAQ. Between the trimmed V and J ends, which lost 1 base and 0 bases, there was a span of 10 bases. The CDR3 bases are TGTGCCAGCAGCTTAGGGCCGATGCTAGCCAAAAACATTCAGTACTTC. As protein: CASSLGPMLAKNIQYF.